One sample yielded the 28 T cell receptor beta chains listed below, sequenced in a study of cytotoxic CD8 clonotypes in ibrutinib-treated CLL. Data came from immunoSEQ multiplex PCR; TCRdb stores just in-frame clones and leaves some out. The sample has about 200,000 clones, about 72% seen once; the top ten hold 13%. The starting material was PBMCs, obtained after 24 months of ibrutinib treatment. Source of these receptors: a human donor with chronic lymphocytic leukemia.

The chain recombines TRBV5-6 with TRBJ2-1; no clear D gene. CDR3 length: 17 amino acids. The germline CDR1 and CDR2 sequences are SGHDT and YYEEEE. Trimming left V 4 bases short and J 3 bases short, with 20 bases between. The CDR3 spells CASSTEAGRVVYNEQFF. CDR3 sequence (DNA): TGTGCCAGCAGCACTGAGGCAGGCCGGGTAGTCTACAATGAGCAGTTCTTC.

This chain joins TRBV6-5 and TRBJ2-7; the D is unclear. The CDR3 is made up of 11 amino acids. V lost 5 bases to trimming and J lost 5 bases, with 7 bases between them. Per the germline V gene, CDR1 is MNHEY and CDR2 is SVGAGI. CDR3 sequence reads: CASSASDEQYF. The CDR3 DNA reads TGTGCCAGCAGTGCCTCAGACGAGCAGTACTTC.

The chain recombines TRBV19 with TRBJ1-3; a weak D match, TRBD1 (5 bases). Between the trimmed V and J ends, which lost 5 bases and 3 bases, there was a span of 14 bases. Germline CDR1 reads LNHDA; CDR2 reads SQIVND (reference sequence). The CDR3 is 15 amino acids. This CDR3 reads CASSDPQGFGNTIYF. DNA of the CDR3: TGTGCCAGTAGTGACCCCCAGGGATTTGGAAACACCATATATTTT.

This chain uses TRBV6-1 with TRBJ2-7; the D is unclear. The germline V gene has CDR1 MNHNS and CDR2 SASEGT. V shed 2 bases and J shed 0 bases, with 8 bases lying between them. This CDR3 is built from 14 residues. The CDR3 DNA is TGTGCCAGCAGTGAACAGATGCGCTCCTACGAGCAGTACTTC. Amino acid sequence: CASSEQMRSYEQYF.

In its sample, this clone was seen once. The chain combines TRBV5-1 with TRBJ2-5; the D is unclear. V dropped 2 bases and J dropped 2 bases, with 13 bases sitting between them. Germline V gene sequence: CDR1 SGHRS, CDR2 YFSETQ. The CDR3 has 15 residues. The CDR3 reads CASSFNRRPQETQYF. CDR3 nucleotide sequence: TGCGCCAGCAGCTTTAATAGGCGGCCACAAGAGACCCAGTACTTC.

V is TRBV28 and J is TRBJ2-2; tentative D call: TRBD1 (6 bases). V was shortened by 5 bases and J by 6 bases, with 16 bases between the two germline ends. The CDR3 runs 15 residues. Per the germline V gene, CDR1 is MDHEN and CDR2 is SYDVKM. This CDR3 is CASSVPGHQSGELFF. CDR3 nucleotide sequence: TGTGCCAGCAGTGTTCCGGGACATCAATCCGGGGAGCTGTTTTTT.

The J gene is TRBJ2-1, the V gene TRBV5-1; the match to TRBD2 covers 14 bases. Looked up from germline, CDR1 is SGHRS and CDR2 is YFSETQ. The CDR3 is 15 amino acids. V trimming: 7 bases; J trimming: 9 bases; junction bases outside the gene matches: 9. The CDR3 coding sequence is TGCGCCAGCCGCTCGACGGGACTAGCGGGAGTTGAGCAGTTCTTC. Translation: CASRSTGLAGVEQFF.

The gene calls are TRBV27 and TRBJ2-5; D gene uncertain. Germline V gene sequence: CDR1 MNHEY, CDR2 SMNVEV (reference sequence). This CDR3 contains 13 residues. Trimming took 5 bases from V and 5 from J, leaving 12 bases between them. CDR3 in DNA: TGTGCCAGCAGTGCGGTCTTGGGGGAGACCCAGTACTTC. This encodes CASSAVLGETQYF.

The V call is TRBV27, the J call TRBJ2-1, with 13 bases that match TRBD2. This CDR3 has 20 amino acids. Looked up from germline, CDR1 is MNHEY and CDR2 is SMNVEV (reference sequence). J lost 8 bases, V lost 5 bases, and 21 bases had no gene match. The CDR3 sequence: CASSPRGPFRTSGSVDEQFF. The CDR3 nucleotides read TGTGCCAGCAGTCCCCGCGGACCCTTTCGGACTAGCGGGAGTGTCGATGAGCAGTTCTTC.

The CDR3 loop is CATSNRGEQYF. CDR3 coding DNA: TGTGCCACCAGCAACAGAGGCGAGCAGTACTTC. The chain carries TRBV15 and TRBJ2-7; unclear D gene. Germline V gene sequence: CDR1 LNHNV, CDR2 YYDKDF (reference sequence). The V end was cut by 4 bases, the J end by 6 bases, with 7 bases between. The CDR3 is made up of 11 amino acids.

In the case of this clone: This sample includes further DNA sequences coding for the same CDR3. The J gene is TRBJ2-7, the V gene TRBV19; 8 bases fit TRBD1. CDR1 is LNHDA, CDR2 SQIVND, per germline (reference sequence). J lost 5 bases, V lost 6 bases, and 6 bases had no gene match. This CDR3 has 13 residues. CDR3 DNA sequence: TGTGCCAGTAGCCGCAGGGGGCAAGACGAGCAGTACTTC. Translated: CASSRRGQDEQYF.

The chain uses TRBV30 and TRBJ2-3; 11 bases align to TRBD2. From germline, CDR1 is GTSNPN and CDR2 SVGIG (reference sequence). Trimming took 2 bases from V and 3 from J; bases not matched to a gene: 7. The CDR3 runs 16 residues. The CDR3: CAWSIIAGGETDTQYF. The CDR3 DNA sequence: TGTGCCTGGAGTATAATAGCGGGAGGGGAGACAGATACGCAGTATTTT.

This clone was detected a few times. The CDR3 coding sequence is TGCGCCAGCAGCCAAGGTTTAGGACAAGCCTACGAGCAGTACTTC. It is translated as CASSQGLGQAYEQYF. V is TRBV4-3 and J is TRBJ2-7, with a possible D match to TRBD1 (5 bases). V lost 1 base, J lost 2 bases, and 12 bases lay in between. The CDR3 is 15 residues long. Germline V CDR1 and CDR2: LGHNA, YSLEER.

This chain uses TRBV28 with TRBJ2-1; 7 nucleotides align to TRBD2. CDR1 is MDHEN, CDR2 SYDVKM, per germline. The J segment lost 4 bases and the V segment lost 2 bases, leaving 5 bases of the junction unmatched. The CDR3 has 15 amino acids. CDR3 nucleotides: TGTGCCAGCAGTTTACGCGGGAGAGCATACAATGAGCAGTTCTTC. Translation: CASSLRGRAYNEQFF.

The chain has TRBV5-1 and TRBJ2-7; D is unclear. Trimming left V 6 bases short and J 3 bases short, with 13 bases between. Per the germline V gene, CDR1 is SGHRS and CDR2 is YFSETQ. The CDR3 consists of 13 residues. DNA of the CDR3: TGCGCCAGCAAAATAAACCCCGTCTACGAGCAGTACTTC. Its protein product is CASKINPVYEQYF.

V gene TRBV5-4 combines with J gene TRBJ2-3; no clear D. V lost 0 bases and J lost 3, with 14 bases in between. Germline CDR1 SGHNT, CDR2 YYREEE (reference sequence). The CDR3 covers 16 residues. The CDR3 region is CASSLVAWEGTDTQYF. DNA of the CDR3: TGTGCCAGCAGCTTGGTAGCCTGGGAAGGGACAGATACGCAGTATTTT.

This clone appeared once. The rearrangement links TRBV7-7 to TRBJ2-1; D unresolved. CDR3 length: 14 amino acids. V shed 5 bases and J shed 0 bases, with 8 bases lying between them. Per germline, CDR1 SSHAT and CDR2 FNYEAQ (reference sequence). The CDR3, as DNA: TGTGCCAGCAGCCCACTTGACTCCTACAATGAGCAGTTCTTC. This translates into CASSPLDSYNEQFF.

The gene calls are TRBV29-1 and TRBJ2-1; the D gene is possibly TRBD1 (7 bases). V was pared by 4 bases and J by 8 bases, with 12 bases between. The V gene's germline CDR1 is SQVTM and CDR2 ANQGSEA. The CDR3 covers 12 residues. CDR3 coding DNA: TGCAGCGTTGTTCAGGGGGGCGATGAGCAGTTCTTC. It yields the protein CSVVQGGDEQFF.

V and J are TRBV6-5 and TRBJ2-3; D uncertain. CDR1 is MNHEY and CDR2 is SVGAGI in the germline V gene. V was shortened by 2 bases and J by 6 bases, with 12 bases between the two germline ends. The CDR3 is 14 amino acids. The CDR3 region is CASSYGRRRDTQYF. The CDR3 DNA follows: TGTGCCAGCAGTTACGGTCGGAGACGGGATACGCAGTATTTT.

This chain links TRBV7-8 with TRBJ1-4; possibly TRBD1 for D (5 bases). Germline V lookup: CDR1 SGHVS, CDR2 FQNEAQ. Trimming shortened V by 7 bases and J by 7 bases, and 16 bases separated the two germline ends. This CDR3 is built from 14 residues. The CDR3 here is CASNYGAQGEKLFF. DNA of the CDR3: TGTGCCAGCAACTACGGGGCTCAGGGTGAAAAACTGTTTTTT. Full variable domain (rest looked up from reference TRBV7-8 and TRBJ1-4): GAGVSQSPRYKVAKRGQDVALRCDPISGHVSLFWYQQALGQGPEFLTYFQNEAQLDKSGLPSDRFFAERPEGSVSTLKIQRTQQEDSAVYLCASNYGAQGEKLFFGSGTQLSVL.

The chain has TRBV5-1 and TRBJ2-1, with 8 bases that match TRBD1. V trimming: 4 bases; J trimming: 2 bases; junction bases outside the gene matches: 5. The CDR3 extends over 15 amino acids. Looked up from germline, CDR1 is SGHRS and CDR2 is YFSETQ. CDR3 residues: CASSPGQGPYNEQFF. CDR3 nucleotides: TGCGCCAGCAGCCCCGGACAGGGCCCCTACAATGAGCAGTTCTTC.

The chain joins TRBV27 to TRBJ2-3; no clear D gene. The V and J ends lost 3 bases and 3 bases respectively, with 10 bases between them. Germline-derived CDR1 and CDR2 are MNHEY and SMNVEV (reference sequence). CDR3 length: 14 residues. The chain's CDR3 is CASSLRSETDTQYF. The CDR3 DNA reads TGTGCCAGCAGTTTGAGGTCGGAAACAGATACGCAGTATTTT.

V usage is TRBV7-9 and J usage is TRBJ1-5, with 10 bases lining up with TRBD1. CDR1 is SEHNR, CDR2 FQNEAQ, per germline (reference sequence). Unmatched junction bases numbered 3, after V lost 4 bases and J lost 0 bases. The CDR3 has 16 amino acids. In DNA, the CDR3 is TGTGCCAGCAGCTCTTGGGACAGGGGTAGCAATCAGCCCCAGCATTTT. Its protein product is CASSSWDRGSNQPQHF.

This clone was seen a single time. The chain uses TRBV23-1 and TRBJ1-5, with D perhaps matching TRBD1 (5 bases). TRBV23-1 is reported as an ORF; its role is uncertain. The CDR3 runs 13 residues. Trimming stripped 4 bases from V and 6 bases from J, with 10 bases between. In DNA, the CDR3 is TGCGCCAGCAGTCTTTTCGGGGGTCAGCCCCAGCATTTT. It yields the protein CASSLFGGQPQHF.

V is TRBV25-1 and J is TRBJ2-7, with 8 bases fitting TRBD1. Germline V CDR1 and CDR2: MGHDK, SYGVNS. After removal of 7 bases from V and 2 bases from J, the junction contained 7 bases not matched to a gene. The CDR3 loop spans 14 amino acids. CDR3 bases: TGTGCCAGCACCCCGACAGGGGTACCCTACGAGCAGTACTTC. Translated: CASTPTGVPYEQYF.

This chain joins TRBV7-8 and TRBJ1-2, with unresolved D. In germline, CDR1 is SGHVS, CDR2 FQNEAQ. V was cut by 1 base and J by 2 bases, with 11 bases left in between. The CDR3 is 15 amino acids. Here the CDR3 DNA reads TGTGCCAGCAGCTTAGTTTCGGGCCGAAACTATGGCTACACCTTC. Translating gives CASSLVSGRNYGYTF.

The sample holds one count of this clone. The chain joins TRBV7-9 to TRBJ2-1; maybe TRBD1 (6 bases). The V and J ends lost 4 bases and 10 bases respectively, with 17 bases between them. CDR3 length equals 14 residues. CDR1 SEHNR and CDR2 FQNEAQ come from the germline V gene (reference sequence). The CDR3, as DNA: TGTGCCAGCAGCTCCCTCGGGGACGGACAGGAGCAGTTCTTC. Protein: CASSSLGDGQEQFF.

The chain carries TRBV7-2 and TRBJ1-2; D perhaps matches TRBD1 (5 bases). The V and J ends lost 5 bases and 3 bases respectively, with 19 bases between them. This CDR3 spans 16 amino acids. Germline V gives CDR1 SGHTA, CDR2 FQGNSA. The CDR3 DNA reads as TGTGCCAGCAGCCCCAGATTGGGGGGGAACTACTATGGCTACACCTTC. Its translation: CASSPRLGGNYYGYTF.